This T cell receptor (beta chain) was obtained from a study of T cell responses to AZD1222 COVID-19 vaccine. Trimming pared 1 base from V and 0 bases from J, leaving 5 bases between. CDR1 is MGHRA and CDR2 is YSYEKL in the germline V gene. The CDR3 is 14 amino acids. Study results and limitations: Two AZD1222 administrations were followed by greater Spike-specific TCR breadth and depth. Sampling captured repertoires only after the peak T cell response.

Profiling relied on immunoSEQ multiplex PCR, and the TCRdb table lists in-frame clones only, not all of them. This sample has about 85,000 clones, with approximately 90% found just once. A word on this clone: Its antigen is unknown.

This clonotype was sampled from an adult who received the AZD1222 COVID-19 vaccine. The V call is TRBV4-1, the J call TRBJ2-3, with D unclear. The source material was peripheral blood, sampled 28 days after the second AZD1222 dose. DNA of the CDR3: TGCGCCAGCAGCCAAGTGAAAAGCACAGATACGCAGTATTTT. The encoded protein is CASSQVKSTDTQYF.